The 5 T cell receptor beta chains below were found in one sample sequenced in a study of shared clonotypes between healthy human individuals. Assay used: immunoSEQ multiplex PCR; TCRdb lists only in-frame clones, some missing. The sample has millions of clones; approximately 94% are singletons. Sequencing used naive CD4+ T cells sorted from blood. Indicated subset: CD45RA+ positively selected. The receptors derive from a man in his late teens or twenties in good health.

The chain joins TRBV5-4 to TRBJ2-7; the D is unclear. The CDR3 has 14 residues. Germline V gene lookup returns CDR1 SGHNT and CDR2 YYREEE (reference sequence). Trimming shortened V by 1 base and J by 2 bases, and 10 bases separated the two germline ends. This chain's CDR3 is CASSLSVLPYEQYF. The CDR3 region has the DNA TGTGCCAGCAGCTTGTCCGTCCTCCCCTACGAGCAGTACTTC.

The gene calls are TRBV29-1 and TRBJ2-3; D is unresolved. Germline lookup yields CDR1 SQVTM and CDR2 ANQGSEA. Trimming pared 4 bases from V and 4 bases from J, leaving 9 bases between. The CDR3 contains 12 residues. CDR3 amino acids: CSVALDPDTQYF. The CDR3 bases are TGCAGCGTTGCGCTCGACCCAGATACGCAGTATTTT.

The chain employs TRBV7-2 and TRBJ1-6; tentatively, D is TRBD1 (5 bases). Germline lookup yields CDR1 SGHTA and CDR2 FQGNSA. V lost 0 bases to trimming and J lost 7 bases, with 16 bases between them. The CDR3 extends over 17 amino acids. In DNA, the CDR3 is TGTGCCAGCAGCTTAGCTGCGGGGACGATCCCAAATTCACCCCTCCACTTT. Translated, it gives CASSLAAGTIPNSPLHF. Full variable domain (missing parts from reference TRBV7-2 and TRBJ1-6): GAGVSQSPSNKVTEKGKDVELRCDPISGHTALYWYRQSLGQGLEFLIYFQGNSAPDKSGLPSDRFSAERTGGSVSTLTIQRTQQEDSAVYLCASSLAAGTIPNSPLHFGNGTRLTVT.

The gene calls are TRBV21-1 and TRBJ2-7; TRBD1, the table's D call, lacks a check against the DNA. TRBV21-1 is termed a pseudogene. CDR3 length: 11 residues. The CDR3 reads CASSKETEQYF. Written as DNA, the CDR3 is TGTGCCAGCAGCAAAGAAACAGAGCAGTACTTC.

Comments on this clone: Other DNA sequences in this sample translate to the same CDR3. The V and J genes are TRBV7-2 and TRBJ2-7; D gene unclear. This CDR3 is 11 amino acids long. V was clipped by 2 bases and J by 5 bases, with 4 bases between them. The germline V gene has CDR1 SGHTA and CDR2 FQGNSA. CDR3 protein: CASSLRDEQYF. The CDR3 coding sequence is TGTGCCAGCAGCTTAAGAGACGAGCAGTACTTC.